This T cell receptor beta chain was identified in a study of CD8+ T cells in alopecia areata. Whole-study findings and limits: Sharing of TCR sequences between patients (possibly for HLA-related reasons) was less clear than in mice.

Sequencing templates came from extracted RNA that was reverse transcribed into cDNA. Here immunoSEQ multiplex PCR was the method, and the copy in TCRdb shows in-frame clones only, minus some. The profile shows a few hundred thousand clones, under 60% of them singletons. Germline CDR1 and CDR2: SGHTA and FQGNSA. The V and J ends lost 3 bases and 3 bases, in that order; junction bases with no gene match: 5. This CDR3 has 14 residues. In this sample, this clone turned up a few times. Antigen specificity is unknown. Sample treatment: oral pan-JAK inhibitor, 5-10 mg twice daily. Peripheral blood and lesional scalp punch biopsies came from alopecia areata patients.

This chain links TRBV7-2 with TRBJ2-7, with 7 nucleotides matching TRBD1. The sequenced sample was CD4+ T cells sorted from blood, obtained at week 4, from a patient treated with tofacitinib. The TCR comes from a human donor with alopecia areata. The CDR3 nucleotides read TGTGCCAGCAGCTTCACGGCAGGGGGCTACGAGCAGTACTTC. This encodes CASSFTAGGYEQYF.